This TCR beta chain was sequenced in a study of blood T cell repertoires in COVID-19. Study details: PBMCs, B-cell-depleted T cells, or T cells were the source of the cDNA or gDNA that made up the material.

Generated by immunoSEQ multiplex PCR, the TCRdb table keeps only in-frame clones and is missing some. The sample lists some 42,000 clones, about 90% seen once, with around 3% in the top ten. Trimming removed 3 bases at V and 3 bases at J, with 3 bases between. From germline, CDR1 is MNHEY and CDR2 SMNVEV (reference sequence). The CDR3 has 13 amino acids. The clonotype was recovered from a man aged 45-60 years with active COVID-19. V is TRBV27 and J is TRBJ1-6; unclear D gene. The source material was peripheral blood. In DNA, the CDR3 is TGTGCCAGCAGTTTCGGCTATAATTCACCCCTCCACTTT. This translates into CASSFGYNSPLHF.